The 9 T cell receptor beta chains given below trace back to one sample, sequenced in a study of tumor-infiltrating lymphocytes in primary liver carcinoma. Germline DNA was also extracted, and blood RNA derived from unsorted whole blood. Synthesis of TCR beta cDNA was carried out from 450 to 500 ng total RNA with a constant-region primer. Library construction for TCR beta comprised three nested multiplex PCR rounds performed with slightly modified ARM-PCR. Rounds one and two of PCR, each of approximately 11 cycles, were primed with TRBV1-TRBV30 forward primers and a C-beta reverse primer. Each CDR3 protein is one row after TCRdb ran MiXCR on the multiplex PCR reads. The table includes about 200,000 distinct CDR3 sequences, roughly 61% detected once. Sequenced material: peripheral blood. All receptors derive from a woman between 55 and 75 years old with primary liver carcinoma and hepatitis B virus infection.

Many counts were recorded for this clonotype. The V gene is TRBV6-5, the J gene TRBJ2-3; 7 bases map to TRBD2. This CDR3 is 15 amino acids long. Germline V gives CDR1 MNHEY, CDR2 SVGAGI. V lost 5 bases to trimming and J lost 4 bases; unmatched junction nucleotides: 9. CDR3 DNA: TGTGCCAGCAGTCAGAGCGGGATTAGGTCAGATACGCAGTATTTT. This sequence encodes CASSQSGIRSDTQYF.

The rearrangement uses TRBV11-3 and TRBJ2-1; 10 bases align to TRBD2. Germline assignment: CDR1 SGHNT and CDR2 YENEEA. With 3 bases clipped from V and 10 bases from J, the junction kept 9 bases outside the gene matches. The CDR3 is 15 amino acids. The CDR3 spells CASSLGALLAGEQFF. The CDR3 DNA sequence: TGTGCCAGCAGCTTGGGTGCCCTACTAGCGGGGGAGCAGTTCTTC. Variable domain in full (rest from reference TRBV11-3 and TRBJ2-1): EAGVVQSPRYKIIEKKQPVAFWCNPISGHNTLYWYLQNLGQGPELLIRYENEEAVDDSQLPKDRFSAERLKGVDSTLKIQPAELGDSAVYLCASSLGALLAGEQFFGPGTRLTVL.

To note about this clonotype: A read error may explain this, as a much larger clone is one base away. The CDR3 sequence is CTSSLSVRGSYEQYF. CDR3 DNA sequence: TGTACCAGCAGCCTATCTGTCAGGGGCTCCTACGAGCAGTACTTC. The chain uses TRBV6-6 and TRBJ2-7, with D maybe TRBD1 (6 bases). This CDR3 region has 15 residues. Germline values: CDR1 MNHNY, CDR2 SVGAGI (reference sequence).

Points on this clonotype: At one end the junction does not follow the germline gene, possibly because of a read error. The rearrangement joins TRBV11-2 to TRBJ1-2, with D perhaps matching TRBD1 (6 bases). CDR3 length: 13 amino acids. Germline V gives CDR1 SGHAT, CDR2 FQNNGV. The CDR3 DNA follows: TGTGCCAGCAACCCAGGTGGGGGGCTTGGCCACACCTTC. Translation: CASNPGGGLGHTF. The full variable domain, completed using reference TRBV11-2 and TRBJ1-2, is EAGVAQSPRYKIIEKRQSVAFWCNPISGHATLYWYQQILGQGPKLLIQFQNNGVVDDSQLPKDRFSAERLKGVDSTLKIQPAKLEDSAVYLCASNPGGGLGHTFGSGTRLTVV.

For this clonotype: An end of the junction differs from the germline gene, which may be a read error. V usage is TRBV11-1 and J usage is TRBJ2-6; maybe TRBD2 (5 bases). The CDR3 is 16 residues long. Germline lookup yields CDR1 SGHAT and CDR2 FQDESV (reference sequence). The CDR3 here is CASSFTADSGVNVLTF. The DNA of the CDR3 is TGTGCCAGTAGCTTCACGGCGGACTCTGGGGTCAACGTCCTGACTTTC.

This clonotype was seen only a few times. The rearrangement links TRBV14 to TRBJ2-7; 9 bases are a match to TRBD1. Germline V CDR1 and CDR2: SGHDN, FVKESK. V trimming: 4 bases; J trimming: 6 bases; junction bases outside the gene matches: 7. The CDR3 length is 14 residues. CDR3 DNA: TGTGCCAGCAGCCGGACCGGGACAGGGACCGAGCAGTACTTC. Translated, it gives CASSRTGTGTEQYF. The variable domain in full, with the rest retrieved from reference TRBV14 and TRBJ2-7, is EAGVTQFPSHSVIEKGQTVTLRCDPISGHDNLYWYRRVMGKEIKFLLHFVKESKQDESGMPNNRFLAERTGGTYSTLKVQPAELEDSGVYFCASSRTGTGTEQYFGPGTRLTVT.

In regard to this clonotype: The CDR3 ends on some other residue instead of the conserved phenylalanine or tryptophan, so this is likely a read error. This rearrangement joins TRBV11-3 to TRBJ2-7; no clear D gene. V lost 4 bases and J lost 4, with 14 bases in between. The CDR3 consists of 14 residues. Germline V gives CDR1 SGHNT, CDR2 YENEEA. CDR3 bases: TGTGCCAGCAGCTCAGAGGCAGGCTTATACGAGCAGTACTCC. This translates into CASSSEAGLYEQYS.

A remark on this clonotype: This CDR3 is missing its conserved last phenylalanine or tryptophan, likely due to a read error. It is unclear where the CDR3 begins or ends on the DNA, so no DNA is shown, and the CDR3 is as TCRdb lists it. The chain couples TRBV11-2 to TRBJ2-1; the table's D call of TRBD1 was not tested on the DNA. The CDR3 has 11 residues if both end residues are counted. Germline V gene data show CDR1 as SGHAT and CDR2 as FQNNGV. CDR3 residues: CVSSTGPRGFL.

Turning to this clonotype: This may be a read error: a much more frequent sequence differs by one nucleotide. V and J are TRBV6-6 and TRBJ2-3, with 12 bases lining up with TRBD2. The germline V gene has CDR1 MNHNY and CDR2 SVGAGI (reference sequence). This CDR3 comprises 17 residues. V dropped 2 bases and J dropped 4; count of bases not matched to a gene: 7. In DNA, the CDR3 is TGTGCCAGCAGTTACGGGACTAGCGGGCGTAGCGCAGATACGCAGTATTTT. Its translation: CASSYGTSGRSADTQYF.